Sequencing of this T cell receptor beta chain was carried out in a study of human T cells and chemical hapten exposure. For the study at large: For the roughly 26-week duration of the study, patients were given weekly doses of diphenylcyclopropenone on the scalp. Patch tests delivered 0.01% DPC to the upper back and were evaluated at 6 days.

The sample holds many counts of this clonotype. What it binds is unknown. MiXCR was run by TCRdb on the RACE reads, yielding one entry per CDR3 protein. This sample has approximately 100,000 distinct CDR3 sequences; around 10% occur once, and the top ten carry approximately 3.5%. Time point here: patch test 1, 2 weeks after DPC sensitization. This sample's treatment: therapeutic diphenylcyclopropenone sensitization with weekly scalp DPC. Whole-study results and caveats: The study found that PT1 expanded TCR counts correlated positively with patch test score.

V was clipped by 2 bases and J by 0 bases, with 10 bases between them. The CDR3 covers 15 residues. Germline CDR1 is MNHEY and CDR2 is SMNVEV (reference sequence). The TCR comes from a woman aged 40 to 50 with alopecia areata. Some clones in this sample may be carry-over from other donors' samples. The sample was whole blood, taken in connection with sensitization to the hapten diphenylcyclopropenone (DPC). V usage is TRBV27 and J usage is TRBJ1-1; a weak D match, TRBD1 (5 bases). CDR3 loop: CASSLGAVLNTEAFF. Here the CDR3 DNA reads TGTGCCAGCAGTTTAGGGGCAGTACTGAACACTGAAGCTTTCTTT.